This TCR beta chain is from a study of T cell responses to AZD1222 COVID-19 vaccine. Study outcomes and limitations: Spike-specific TCR depth and breadth grew after two AZD1222 doses. Mostly white British, mostly female donors; authors suggested clonal diversity may be underestimated.

About this clone: Its antigen is not known.

Using immunoSEQ multiplex PCR, the repertoire was profiled, and TCRdb retains in-frame clones only, with some absent. This sample has about 51,000 clones, with approximately 90% found just once. The CDR3 sequence is 16 residues long. Losses at the gene ends were 2 bases for V and 4 bases for J; bases not matched to a gene: 5. Germline CDR1 reads SGHKS; CDR2 reads YYEKEE (reference sequence). This clonotype originated in an adult who received the AZD1222 COVID-19 vaccine. The starting material was peripheral blood, obtained 28 days after the second AZD1222 dose. The chain links TRBV5-5 to TRBJ2-1; 11 bases align to TRBD2. The CDR3 here is CASSFPGTSGYNEQFF. DNA for the CDR3: TGTGCCAGCAGCTTTCCCGGGACTAGCGGATACAATGAGCAGTTCTTC.